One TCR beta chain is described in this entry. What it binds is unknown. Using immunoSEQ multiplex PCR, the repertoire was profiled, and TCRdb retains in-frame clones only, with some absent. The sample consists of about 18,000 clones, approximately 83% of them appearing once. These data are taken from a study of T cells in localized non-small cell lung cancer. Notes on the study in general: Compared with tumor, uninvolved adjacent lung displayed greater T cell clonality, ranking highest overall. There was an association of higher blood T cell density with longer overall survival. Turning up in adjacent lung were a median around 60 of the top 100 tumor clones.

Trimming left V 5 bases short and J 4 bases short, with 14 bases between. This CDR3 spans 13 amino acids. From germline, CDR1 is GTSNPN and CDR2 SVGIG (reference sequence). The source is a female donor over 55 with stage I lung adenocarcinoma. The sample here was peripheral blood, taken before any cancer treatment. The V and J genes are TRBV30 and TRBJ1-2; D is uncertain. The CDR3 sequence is CAWGEQTTYGYTF. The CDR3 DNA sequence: TGTGCCTGGGGGGAACAGACGACCTATGGCTACACCTTC.